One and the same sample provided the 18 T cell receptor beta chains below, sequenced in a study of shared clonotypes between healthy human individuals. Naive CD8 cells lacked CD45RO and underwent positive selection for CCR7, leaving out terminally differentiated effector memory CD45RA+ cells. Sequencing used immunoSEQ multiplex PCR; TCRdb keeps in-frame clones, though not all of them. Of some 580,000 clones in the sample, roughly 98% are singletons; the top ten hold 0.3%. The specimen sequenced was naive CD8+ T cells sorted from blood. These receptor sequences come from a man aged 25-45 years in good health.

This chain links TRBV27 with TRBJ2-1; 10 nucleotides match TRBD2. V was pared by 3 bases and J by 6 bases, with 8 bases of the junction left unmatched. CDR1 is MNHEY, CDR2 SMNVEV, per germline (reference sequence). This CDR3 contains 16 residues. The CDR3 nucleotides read TGTGCCAGCAGTTTGTATAGCGGGAGGTTCGTCAATGAGCAGTTCTTC. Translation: CASSLYSGRFVNEQFF.

The CDR3 sequence is CASAPLAGDRNEQFF. The CDR3 coding sequence is TGTGCCAGCGCACCCCTAGCGGGAGATAGGAATGAGCAGTTCTTC. The genes are TRBV25-1 and TRBJ2-1, with TRBD2 matching over 10 bases. The CDR3 length is 15 residues. Germline CDR1 and CDR2: MGHDK and SYGVNS. With 8 bases clipped from V and 7 bases from J, the junction kept 11 bases outside the gene matches.

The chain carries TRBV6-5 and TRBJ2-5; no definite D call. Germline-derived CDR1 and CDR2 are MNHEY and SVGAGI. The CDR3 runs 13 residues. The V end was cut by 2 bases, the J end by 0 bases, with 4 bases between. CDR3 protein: CASSYRNQETQYF. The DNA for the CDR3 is TGTGCCAGCAGTTACCGGAACCAAGAGACCCAGTACTTC.

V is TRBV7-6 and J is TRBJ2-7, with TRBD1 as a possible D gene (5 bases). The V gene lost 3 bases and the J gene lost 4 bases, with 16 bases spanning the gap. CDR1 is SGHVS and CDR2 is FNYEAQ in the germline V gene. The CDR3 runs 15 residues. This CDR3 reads CASSLFAGLGYEQYF. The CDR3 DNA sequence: TGTGCCAGCAGCTTGTTCGCAGGGTTGGGGTACGAGCAGTACTTC. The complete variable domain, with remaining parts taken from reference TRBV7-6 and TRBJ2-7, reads GAGVSQSPRYKVTKRGQDVALRCDPISGHVSLYWYRQALGQGPEFLTYFNYEAQQDKSGLPNDRFSAERPEGSISTLTIQRTEQRDSAMYRCASSLFAGLGYEQYFGPGTRLTVT.

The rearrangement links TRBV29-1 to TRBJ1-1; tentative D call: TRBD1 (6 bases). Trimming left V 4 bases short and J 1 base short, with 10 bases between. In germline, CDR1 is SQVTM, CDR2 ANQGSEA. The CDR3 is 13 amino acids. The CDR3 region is CSVVTGTNTEAFF. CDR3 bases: TGCAGCGTTGTAACAGGGACGAACACTGAAGCTTTCTTT. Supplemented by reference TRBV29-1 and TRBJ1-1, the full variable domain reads SAVISQKPSRDICQRGTSLTIQCQVDSQVTMMFWYRQQPGQSLTLIATANQGSEATYESGFVIDKFPISRPNLTFSTLTVSNMSPEDSSIYLCSVVTGTNTEAFFGQGTRLTVV.

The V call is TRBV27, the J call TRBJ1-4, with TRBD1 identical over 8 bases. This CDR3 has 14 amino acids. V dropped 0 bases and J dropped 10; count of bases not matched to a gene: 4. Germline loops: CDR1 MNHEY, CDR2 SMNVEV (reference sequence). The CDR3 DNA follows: TGTGCCAGCAGTTTATCTGCAGGGGGCGGAAAACTGTTTTTT. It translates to CASSLSAGGGKLFF.

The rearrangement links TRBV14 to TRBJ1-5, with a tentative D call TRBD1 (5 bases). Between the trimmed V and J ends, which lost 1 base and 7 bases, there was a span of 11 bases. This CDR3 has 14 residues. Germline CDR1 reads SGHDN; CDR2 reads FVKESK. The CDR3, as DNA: TGTGCCAGCAGCCAAGGGGGCCTCGGGCAGCCCCAGCATTTT. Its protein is CASSQGGLGQPQHF.

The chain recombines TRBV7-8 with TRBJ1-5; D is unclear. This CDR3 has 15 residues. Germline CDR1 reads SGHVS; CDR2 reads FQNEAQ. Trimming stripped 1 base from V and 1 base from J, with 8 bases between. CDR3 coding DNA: TGTGCCAGCAGCTTAGTTTGGGAGAGCAATCAGCCCCAGCATTTT. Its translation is CASSLVWESNQPQHF.

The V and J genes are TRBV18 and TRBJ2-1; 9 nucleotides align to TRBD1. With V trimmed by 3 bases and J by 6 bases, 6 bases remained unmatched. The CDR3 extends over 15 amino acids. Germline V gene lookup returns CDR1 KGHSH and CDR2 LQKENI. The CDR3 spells CASSPRDRVSNEQFF. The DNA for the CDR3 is TGTGCCAGCTCACCCCGGGACAGGGTAAGCAATGAGCAGTTCTTC.

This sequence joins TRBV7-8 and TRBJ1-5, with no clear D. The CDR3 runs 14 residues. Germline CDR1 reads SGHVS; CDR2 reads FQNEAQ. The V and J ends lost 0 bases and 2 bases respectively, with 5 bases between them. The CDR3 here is CASSLAQGNQPQHF. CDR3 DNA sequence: TGTGCCAGCAGCTTAGCCCAGGGCAATCAGCCCCAGCATTTT.

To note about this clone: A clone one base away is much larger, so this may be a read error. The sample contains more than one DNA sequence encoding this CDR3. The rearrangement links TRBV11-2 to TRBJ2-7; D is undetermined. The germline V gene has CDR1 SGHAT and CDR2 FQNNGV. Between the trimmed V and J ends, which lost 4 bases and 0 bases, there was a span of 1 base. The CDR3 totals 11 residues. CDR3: CASSSSYEQYF. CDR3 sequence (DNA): TGTGCCAGCAGCTCCTCCTACGAGCAGTACTTC.

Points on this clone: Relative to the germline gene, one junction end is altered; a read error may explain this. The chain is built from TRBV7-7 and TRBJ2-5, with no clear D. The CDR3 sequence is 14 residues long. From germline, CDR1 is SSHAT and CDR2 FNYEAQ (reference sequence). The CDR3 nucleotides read TGTGCCACCAGCAGAGATCTCGACAAGGGGACCCAGTACTTC. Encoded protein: CATSRDLDKGTQYF. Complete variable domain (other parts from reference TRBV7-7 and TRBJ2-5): GAGVSQSPRYKVTKRGQDVTLRCDPISSHATLYWYQQALGQGPEFLTYFNYEAQPDKSGLPSDRFSAERPEGSISTLTIQRTEQRDSAMYRCATSRDLDKGTQYFGPGTRLLVL.

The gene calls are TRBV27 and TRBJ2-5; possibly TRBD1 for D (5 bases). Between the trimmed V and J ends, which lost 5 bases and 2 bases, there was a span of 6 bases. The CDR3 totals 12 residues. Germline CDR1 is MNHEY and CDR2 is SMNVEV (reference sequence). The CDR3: CASSDRQETQYF. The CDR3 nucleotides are TGTGCCAGCAGTGACAGACAAGAGACCCAGTACTTC.

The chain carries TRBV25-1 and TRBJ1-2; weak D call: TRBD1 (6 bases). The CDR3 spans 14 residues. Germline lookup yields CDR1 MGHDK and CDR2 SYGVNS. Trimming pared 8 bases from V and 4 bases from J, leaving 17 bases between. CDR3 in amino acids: CASLGPGGGYGYTF. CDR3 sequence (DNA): TGTGCCAGCCTAGGACCGGGGGGCGGCTATGGCTACACCTTC.

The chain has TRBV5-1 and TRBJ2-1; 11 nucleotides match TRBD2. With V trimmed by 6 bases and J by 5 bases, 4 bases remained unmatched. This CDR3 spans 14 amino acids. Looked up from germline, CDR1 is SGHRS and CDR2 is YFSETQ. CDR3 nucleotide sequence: TGCGCCAGCAATCTAGCGGGAGGTCACAATGAGCAGTTCTTC. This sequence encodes CASNLAGGHNEQFF.

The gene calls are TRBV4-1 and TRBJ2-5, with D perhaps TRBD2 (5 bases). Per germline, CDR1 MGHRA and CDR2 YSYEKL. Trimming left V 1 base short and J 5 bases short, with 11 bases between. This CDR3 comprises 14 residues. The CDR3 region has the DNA TGCGCCAGCAGCCAAGGTCGAGGGTTCGAGACCCAGTACTTC. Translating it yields CASSQGRGFETQYF.

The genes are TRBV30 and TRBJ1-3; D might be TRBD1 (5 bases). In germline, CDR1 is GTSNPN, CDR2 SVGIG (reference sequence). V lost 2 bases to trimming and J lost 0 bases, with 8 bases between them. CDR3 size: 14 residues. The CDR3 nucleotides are TGTGCCTGGAGTCCGACAGTCTCTGGAAACACCATATATTTT. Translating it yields CAWSPTVSGNTIYF.

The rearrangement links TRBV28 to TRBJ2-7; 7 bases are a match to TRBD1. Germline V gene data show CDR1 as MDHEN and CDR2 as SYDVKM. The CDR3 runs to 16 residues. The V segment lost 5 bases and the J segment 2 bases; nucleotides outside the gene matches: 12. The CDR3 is CASSLNRDSSPYEQYF. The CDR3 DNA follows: TGTGCCAGCAGTCTCAACCGGGACAGCAGCCCCTACGAGCAGTACTTC.